These 32 T cell receptor beta chains were all obtained from the same sample, sequenced in a study of blood T cell repertoires in COVID-19. Method: immunoSEQ multiplex PCR; TCRdb's copy keeps in-frame clones and lacks some. The sample records 200,000 or so clones, approximately 80% being singletons. What was sequenced was peripheral blood. The receptor set was obtained from a human donor with acute or convalescent COVID-19. The donor label of this sample is uncertain.

The chain links TRBV29-1 to TRBJ1-3, with D tentatively TRBD1 (5 bases). CDR1 and CDR2 from the germline V gene are SQVTM and ANQGSEA. The CDR3 spans 13 residues. V was pared by 2 bases and J by 1 base, with 6 bases between. The CDR3 bases are TGCAGCGTTGAATCAGGGTCTGGAAACACCATATATTTT. It encodes CSVESGSGNTIYF.

This chain connects TRBV5-4 to TRBJ2-7; TRBD2 aligns across 11 bases. Germline V lookup: CDR1 SGHNT, CDR2 YYREEE (reference sequence). V shed 2 bases, J shed 3 bases, and the junction held 1 base outside the gene matches. This CDR3 is 14 amino acids long. In nucleotides, the CDR3 is TGTGCCAGCAGCTTAACTAGCGGGAGCTACGAGCAGTACTTC. It specifies CASSLTSGSYEQYF.

The rearrangement joins TRBV7-9 to TRBJ2-3; 11 bases line up with TRBD2. Germline V CDR1 and CDR2: SEHNR, FQNEAQ (reference sequence). The CDR3 spans 15 residues. Trimming removed 3 bases from V and 3 bases from J; junction bases left unmatched: 2. The CDR3 region is CASSLTSGATDTQYF. Written as DNA, the CDR3 is TGTGCCAGCAGCTTGACTAGCGGGGCAACAGATACGCAGTATTTT.

The V and J genes are TRBV28 and TRBJ2-5, with 7 nucleotides matching TRBD2. This CDR3 is built from 14 residues. Germline V gene data show CDR1 as MDHEN and CDR2 as SYDVKM. Trimming at V came to 4 bases and at J to 1 base, leaving 3 bases not matched to a gene. Here the CDR3 DNA reads TGTGCCAGCAGTTCTCTAGCGGCCCAAGAGACCCAGTACTTC. Protein: CASSSLAAQETQYF.

The rearrangement joins TRBV29-1 to TRBJ2-7; 11 nucleotides line up with TRBD1. V lost 2 bases, J lost 4 bases, and 4 bases stayed unmatched. Germline-derived CDR1 and CDR2 are SQVTM and ANQGSEA. This CDR3 has 14 amino acids. For the CDR3, the DNA is TGCAGCGTTGAATTTGGGACAGGGGGGTACGAGCAGTACTTC. Its translation: CSVEFGTGGYEQYF.

This sequence joins TRBV7-2 and TRBJ1-2; D not resolved. Trimming took off 2 bases at V and 7 bases at J, with 14 bases between the two ends. The CDR3 length is 14 residues. In germline, CDR1 is SGHTA, CDR2 FQGNSA. CDR3: CASSLYDLRSGYTF. The CDR3 nucleotides are TGTGCCAGCAGCTTATACGACCTGCGGAGTGGCTACACCTTC.

V usage is TRBV2 and J usage is TRBJ2-5, with D possibly matching TRBD1 (5 bases). From germline, CDR1 is SNHLY and CDR2 FYNNEI. The CDR3 has 11 amino acids. V lost 10 bases to trimming and J lost 3 bases, with 9 bases between them. The CDR3 is CATTGEETQYF. Here the CDR3 DNA reads TGTGCCACCACAGGAGAAGAGACCCAGTACTTC.

The chain combines TRBV28 with TRBJ1-5, with 10 bases fitting TRBD1. The germline V gene has CDR1 MDHEN and CDR2 SYDVKM. The CDR3 totals 19 residues. Unmatched junction bases numbered 11, after V lost 3 bases and J lost 0 bases. The CDR3 sequence: CASSFPGTGAIYSNQPQHF. The CDR3 DNA reads TGTGCCAGCAGTTTCCCCGGGACAGGGGCGATTTATAGCAATCAGCCCCAGCATTTT.

This clone was counted a single time. V usage is TRBV19 and J usage is TRBJ2-7, with D possibly being TRBD2 (7 bases). V dropped 9 bases and J dropped 3 bases, with 12 bases sitting between them. The germline gives CDR1 LNHDA, CDR2 SQIVND (reference sequence). This CDR3 has 12 amino acids. CDR3 in DNA: TGTGCCAGCAGCGGGACACTCTACGAGCAGTACTTC. It translates to CASSGTLYEQYF.

This sequence joins TRBV12-3 or TRBV12-4 and TRBJ2-7; no reliable D call. Between the trimmed V and J ends, which lost 3 bases and 3 bases, there was a span of 9 bases. The CDR3 spans 13 residues. CDR3 protein: CASSFYRDYEQYF. As DNA, the CDR3 is TGTGCCAGCAGTTTTTACAGAGACTACGAGCAGTACTTC.

The V and J genes are TRBV2 and TRBJ1-6; the D is unclear. Germline CDR1 reads SNHLY; CDR2 reads FYNNEI. The CDR3 has 20 residues. The V end lost 5 bases, the J end lost 4 bases, and 27 bases lay between the germline ends. The CDR3 here is CASSLNGLGLGLPYNSPLHF. CDR3 coding DNA: TGTGCCAGCAGTCTGAACGGGTTAGGCCTAGGACTTCCTTATAATTCACCCCTCCACTTT.

The chain employs TRBV18 and TRBJ1-1; no clear D. The CDR3 contains 16 residues. Per germline, CDR1 KGHSH and CDR2 LQKENI. V was cut by 4 bases and J by 1 base, with 16 bases left in between. The CDR3 bases are TGTGCCAGCTCACAATCGATAGTTGCCGGGAACACTGAAGCTTTCTTT. Its protein is CASSQSIVAGNTEAFF.

The chain uses TRBV10-3 and TRBJ2-4; 7 nucleotides agree with TRBD1. Germline V lookup: CDR1 ENHRY, CDR2 SYGVKD. With V trimmed by 0 bases and J by 0 bases, 11 bases remained unmatched. The CDR3 has 19 amino acids. CDR3 sequence: CAISESSVGGDLAKNIQYF. CDR3 bases: TGTGCCATCAGTGAGTCGAGCGTAGGGGGCGATCTAGCCAAAAACATTCAGTACTTC.

The chain links TRBV13 to TRBJ2-3, with 7 positions matching TRBD2. Germline CDR1 is PRHDT and CDR2 is FYEKMQ (reference sequence). The V segment lost 7 bases and the J segment 1 base; nucleotides outside the gene matches: 5. The CDR3 loop spans 14 amino acids. As DNA, the CDR3 is TGTGCCAGCAACCGACTAGCCGGCACAGATACGCAGTATTTT. Its protein product is CASNRLAGTDTQYF.

The chain joins TRBV5-1 to TRBJ1-1; D may be TRBD1 (5 bases). Germline values: CDR1 SGHRS, CDR2 YFSETQ. CDR3 length equals 15 residues. V dropped 1 base and J dropped 1 base, with 11 bases sitting between them. CDR3 sequence (DNA): TGCGCCAGCAGCTTGACTCGGCAGGGGAACACTGAAGCTTTCTTT. This gives the protein CASSLTRQGNTEAFF.

The rearrangement uses TRBV19 and TRBJ2-7; 9 positions match TRBD2. The CDR3 is made up of 18 amino acids. V lost 6 bases and J lost 6; bases outside the gene matches: 21. Germline CDR1 and CDR2: LNHDA and SQIVND (reference sequence). In DNA, the CDR3 is TGTGCCAGTAGCCGGACAGGCCGGGGAATAGCGGGAGTGGCCGAGCAGTACTTC. This encodes CASSRTGRGIAGVAEQYF.

This clone was recorded once. The CDR3: CASSLEKGLYGYTF. In nucleotides, the CDR3 is TGTGCCAGCTCACTCGAGAAGGGACTCTATGGCTACACCTTC. The chain joins TRBV18 to TRBJ1-2, with a tentative D call TRBD1 (5 bases). Germline values: CDR1 KGHSH, CDR2 LQKENI. This CDR3 has 14 residues. The ends were cut back, 4 bases at V and 4 bases at J, with 13 bases in the middle.

CDR3 nucleotide sequence: TGTGCCAGCAGACCCTCGACGGTGGAGCAGCTGTACTTC. It yields the protein CASRPSTVEQLYF. The rearrangement links TRBV6-5 to TRBJ2-7; D is unresolved. V was trimmed by 6 bases and J by 12 bases, leaving 21 bases between them. The CDR3 sequence is 13 residues long. CDR1 MNHEY and CDR2 SVGAGI come from the germline V gene.

The chain links TRBV6-5 to TRBJ2-7; TRBD2 might be the D (5 bases). Trimming left V 7 bases short and J 0 bases short, with 13 bases between. Germline CDR1 reads MNHEY; CDR2 reads SVGAGI. The CDR3 runs to 14 residues. In DNA form, the CDR3 reads TGTGCCAGCAAGCGAGAGGGTAGCTCCTACGAGCAGTACTTC. Protein: CASKREGSSYEQYF.

The V call is TRBV7-9, the J call TRBJ1-2; TRBD1 might be the D (6 bases). The CDR3 has 14 residues. CDR1 is SEHNR, CDR2 FQNEAQ, per germline (reference sequence). Trimming left V 8 bases short and J 7 bases short, with 20 bases between. CDR3 protein: CASAFPTGMGGYTF. Written as DNA, the CDR3 is TGTGCCAGCGCCTTCCCCACAGGGATGGGTGGCTACACCTTC.

This clone showed up just once. This sequence joins TRBV5-6 and TRBJ2-3, with 10 bases matching TRBD2. The CDR3 spans 17 residues. Germline lookup yields CDR1 SGHDT and CDR2 YYEEEE. The J segment lost 2 bases and the V segment lost 4 bases, leaving 10 bases of the junction unmatched. The CDR3 protein is CASSLPSSGSPTDTQYF. DNA of the CDR3: TGTGCCAGCAGCCTGCCTTCTAGCGGGAGCCCCACAGATACGCAGTATTTT. The variable domain in full, completed from reference TRBV5-6 and TRBJ2-3, reads DAGVTQSPTHLIKTRGQQVTLRCSPKSGHDTVSWYQQALGQGPQFIFQYYEEEERQRGNFPDRFSGHQFPNYSSELNVNALLLGDSALYLCASSLPSSGSPTDTQYFGPGTRLTVL.

The V gene is TRBV7-7, the J gene TRBJ2-3; 9 bases match TRBD2. This CDR3 is built from 16 residues. The ends lost 2 bases at V and 3 bases at J; junction bases unmatched: 6. CDR1 and CDR2 (germline): SSHAT, FNYEAQ (reference sequence). The CDR3 DNA reads as TGTGCCAGCAGCTTATCCGGGACTAGCATGACAGATACGCAGTATTTT. This encodes CASSLSGTSMTDTQYF.

The chain joins TRBV7-2 to TRBJ1-5; 7 positions agree with TRBD1. The CDR3 is 15 amino acids. Trimming took 5 bases from V and 6 from J; bases not matched to a gene: 10. Germline CDR1 is SGHTA and CDR2 is FQGNSA. CDR3 amino acids: CASSLTAGGGQPQHF. The CDR3 DNA follows: TGTGCCAGCAGCCTAACTGCAGGGGGAGGTCAGCCCCAGCATTTT.

The chain recombines TRBV9 with TRBJ2-2; D is uncertain. The V end lost 2 bases, the J end lost 3 bases, and 5 bases lay between the germline ends. CDR1 and CDR2 from the germline V gene are SGDLS and YYNGEE. This CDR3 contains 13 residues. This CDR3 reads CASSVVDTGELFF. CDR3 DNA: TGTGCCAGCAGCGTCGTCGACACCGGGGAGCTGTTTTTT.

The table lists this clone with a count of one. The V and J genes are TRBV10-1 and TRBJ2-5, with 11 bases matching TRBD1. There are 15 residues in the CDR3. Germline CDR1 is WNHNN and CDR2 is SYGVQD (reference sequence). V gave up 3 bases and J gave up 6 bases; unmatched junction bases: 6. The CDR3 loop reads CASSEWDRGGQTQYF. Here the CDR3 DNA reads TGCGCCAGCAGTGAATGGGACAGGGGGGGACAGACCCAGTACTTC.

This CDR3 is CASSLAKEMTGPISSANVLTF. CDR3 nucleotides: TGTGCCAGCAGCTTAGCGAAGGAAATGACAGGGCCCATTTCTTCGGCCAACGTCCTGACTTTC. V and J are TRBV7-8 and TRBJ2-6; TRBD1 agrees at 7 bases. The CDR3 totals 21 residues. With V trimmed by 0 bases and J by 6 bases, 20 bases remained unmatched. The germline gives CDR1 SGHVS, CDR2 FQNEAQ.

Ten or more counts support this clone. The chain employs TRBV19 and TRBJ1-5; tentative D call: TRBD1 (5 bases). V lost 6 bases and J lost 4, with 16 bases in between. Germline assignment: CDR1 LNHDA and CDR2 SQIVND (reference sequence). This CDR3 contains 15 residues. The CDR3 nucleotides read TGTGCCAGTAGGACTGCCGGGACTGTAAATCAGCCCCAGCATTTT. Its protein is CASRTAGTVNQPQHF. The whole variable domain, remainder taken from reference TRBV19 and TRBJ1-5, is DGGITQSPKYLFRKEGQNVTLSCEQNLNHDAMYWYRQDPGQGLRLIYYSQIVNDFQKGDIAEGYSVSREKKESFPLTVTSAQKNPTAFYLCASRTAGTVNQPQHFGDGTRLSIL.

This clone was counted between two and nine times. V and J are TRBV7-2 and TRBJ2-1; weak D call: TRBD2 (6 bases). The germline V gene has CDR1 SGHTA and CDR2 FQGNSA. V lost 5 bases and J lost 14, with 19 bases in between. This CDR3 is 13 amino acids long. The CDR3 region has the DNA TGTGCCAGCAGCCTCGTTTCGGAGGGCTCTAAGTTCTTC. It yields the protein CASSLVSEGSKFF.

The chain links TRBV19 to TRBJ1-4, with D tentatively TRBD1 (5 bases). The CDR3 runs to 14 residues. Trimming cost V 9 bases and J 0 bases, with 11 bases left between them. Germline CDR1 and CDR2: LNHDA and SQIVND (reference sequence). CDR3 nucleotide sequence: TGTGCCAGCCGAAGGGGATCAACTAATGAAAAACTGTTTTTT. This codes for CASRRGSTNEKLFF.

This chain joins TRBV9 and TRBJ2-2; the match to TRBD2 covers 7 bases. V lost 4 bases to trimming and J lost 7 bases; unmatched junction nucleotides: 13. CDR3 length: 16 residues. Germline loops: CDR1 SGDLS, CDR2 YYNGEE. CDR3 amino acids: CASSPGLTGGNGELFF. CDR3 DNA sequence: TGTGCCAGCAGCCCTGGGCTTACGGGAGGAAACGGGGAGCTGTTTTTT.

The CDR3 DNA sequence: TGCGCCAGCAGCATAGGGACAGGGGTTCAGCCCCAGCATTTT. Amino acid sequence: CASSIGTGVQPQHF. The chain recombines TRBV5-1 with TRBJ1-5, with 10 bases identical to TRBD1. The J segment lost 6 bases and the V segment lost 4 bases, leaving 4 bases of the junction unmatched. This CDR3 has 14 amino acids. Per germline, CDR1 SGHRS and CDR2 YFSETQ.

The chain carries TRBV6-5 and TRBJ2-3, with 7 positions matching TRBD2. With 2 bases clipped from V and 2 bases from J, the junction kept 4 bases outside the gene matches. Germline V gives CDR1 MNHEY, CDR2 SVGAGI. This CDR3 spans 15 amino acids. The CDR3 DNA follows: TGTGCCAGCAGTTACACCCTAGCGGACACAGATACGCAGTATTTT. Translated: CASSYTLADTDTQYF.